The next 27 T cell receptor beta chains were all read from a single sample in a study of cytomegalovirus exposure and HLA in healthy donors. In the PCR, 60 Vbeta and 13 Jbeta primers were used. Here immunoSEQ multiplex PCR was the method, and the copy in TCRdb shows in-frame clones only, minus some. This sample contains under 65,000 clones. Source material: PBMCs. The receptors shown here come from a woman in her thirties or forties in good health and CMV-seronegative.

This chain links TRBV6-6 with TRBJ1-1; D is unclear. This CDR3 region has 10 residues. V was shortened by 6 bases and J by 7 bases, with 6 bases between the two germline ends. Germline V CDR1 and CDR2: MNHNY, SVGAGI (reference sequence). DNA of the CDR3: TGTGCCAGCAGCCGACTTGAAGCTTTCTTT. Protein product: CASSRLEAFF.

The V gene is TRBV6-5, the J gene TRBJ1-5; 9 positions match TRBD1. V was clipped by 4 bases and J by 6 bases; unmatched bases: 4. CDR3 size: 14 residues. Germline assignment: CDR1 MNHEY and CDR2 SVGAGI. The CDR3 sequence: CASSFQTGGQPQHF. CDR3 nucleotides: TGTGCCAGCAGTTTCCAGACAGGGGGTCAGCCCCAGCATTTT.

This sequence joins TRBV5-1 and TRBJ2-3; TRBD2 matches at 14 bases. The V and J ends lost 6 bases and 5 bases, in that order; junction bases with no gene match: 5. The CDR3 is 15 residues long. Germline CDR1 SGHRS, CDR2 YFSETQ. The CDR3 spells CASKPGTSGRDTQYF. Written as DNA, the CDR3 is TGCGCCAGCAAACCTGGGACTAGCGGGAGAGATACGCAGTATTTT.

The chain links TRBV19 to TRBJ2-5; a possible D gene is TRBD2 (6 bases). Trimming took off 4 bases at V and 3 bases at J, with 18 bases between the two ends. The CDR3 length is 16 residues. Germline CDR1 reads LNHDA; CDR2 reads SQIVND (reference sequence). CDR3 nucleotides: TGTGCCAGTAGTAGCCCTCTGCGGGGTGAGGAAGAGACCCAGTACTTC. It is translated as CASSSPLRGEEETQYF.

About this clone itself: This sample includes further DNA sequences coding for the same CDR3. V gene TRBV10-3 combines with J gene TRBJ2-3; 7 nucleotides align to TRBD1. V gave up 7 bases and J gave up 2 bases; unmatched junction bases: 6. The length of the CDR3 is 14 residues. CDR1 and CDR2 (germline): ENHRY, SYGVKD. This CDR3 is CAIKPGQNTDTQYF. The CDR3, as DNA: TGTGCCATCAAGCCGGGACAGAACACAGATACGCAGTATTTT.

This rearrangement joins TRBV2 to TRBJ1-3; D remains ambiguous. V lost 9 bases and J lost 8, with 11 bases in between. The germline V gene has CDR1 SNHLY and CDR2 FYNNEI. The CDR3 runs 11 residues. The CDR3 is CARRIADTIYF. CDR3 DNA: TGTGCCAGGAGGATCGCTGACACCATATATTTT.

This chain uses TRBV7-9 with TRBJ2-5; TRBD2 aligns across 11 bases. The ends lost 5 bases at V and 3 bases at J; junction bases unmatched: 2. The CDR3 totals 14 residues. Germline CDR1 is SEHNR and CDR2 is FQNEAQ (reference sequence). The CDR3 sequence: CASSDSGREETQYF. Written as DNA, the CDR3 is TGTGCCAGCAGCGATAGCGGGAGGGAAGAGACCCAGTACTTC.

The chain recombines TRBV6-1 with TRBJ2-3, with D unclear. CDR3 length equals 14 residues. Germline values: CDR1 MNHNS, CDR2 SASEGT. The ends were cut back, 3 bases at V and 4 bases at J, with 11 bases in the middle. CDR3 amino acids: CASSEGANPDTQYF. CDR3 sequence (DNA): TGTGCCAGCAGTGAGGGCGCTAACCCAGATACGCAGTATTTT.

The chain couples TRBV9 to TRBJ1-1; D not resolved. Germline CDR1 and CDR2: SGDLS and YYNGEE. V gave up 1 base and J gave up 1 base, with 5 bases separating them. The CDR3 contains 13 residues. CDR3: CASSVTGNTEAFF. DNA of the CDR3: TGTGCCAGCAGCGTAACTGGGAACACTGAAGCTTTCTTT.

V is TRBV29-1 and J is TRBJ1-3; 7 nucleotides agree with TRBD1. The CDR3 extends over 14 amino acids. Germline loops: CDR1 SQVTM, CDR2 ANQGSEA. The V gene end was trimmed by 2 bases and the J gene end by 2 bases; junction bases not matched to a gene: 3. CDR3 in amino acids: CSVETTGAGNTIYF. Here the CDR3 DNA reads TGCAGCGTTGAAACCACAGGGGCTGGAAACACCATATATTTT. Based on the CDR3 plus reference TRBV29-1 and TRBJ1-3, the full variable domain is SAVISQKPSRDICQRGTSLTIQCQVDSQVTMMFWYRQQPGQSLTLIATANQGSEATYESGFVIDKFPISRPNLTFSTLTVSNMSPEDSSIYLCSVETTGAGNTIYFGEGSWLTVV.

The genes are TRBV19 and TRBJ2-1; 15 bases align to TRBD2. Germline lookup yields CDR1 LNHDA and CDR2 SQIVND (reference sequence). The V and J ends lost 7 bases and 9 bases, in that order; junction bases with no gene match: 4. The CDR3 is 14 amino acids. CDR3 region: CASIRTSGRGEQFF. Written as DNA, the CDR3 is TGTGCCAGTATCAGGACTAGCGGGAGGGGTGAGCAGTTCTTC.

The chain employs TRBV19 and TRBJ1-2; perhaps TRBD1 as D (5 bases). The germline V gene encodes CDR1 LNHDA and CDR2 SQIVND (reference sequence). CDR3 length: 14 amino acids. The V gene lost 11 bases and the J gene lost 6 bases, with 22 bases spanning the gap. The CDR3 DNA follows: TGTGCCTCCAAGGCTGGCCCGGGACTGGATGGCTACACCTTC. This gives the protein CASKAGPGLDGYTF.

V is TRBV30 and J is TRBJ2-1; 9 bases are shared with TRBD1. The CDR3 is made up of 14 amino acids. The germline gives CDR1 GTSNPN, CDR2 SVGIG (reference sequence). V was clipped by 3 bases and J by 5 bases; unmatched bases: 5. CDR3 DNA sequence: TGTGCCTGGAGCACAGGGGGCGCCGACAATGAGCAGTTCTTC. It codes for CAWSTGGADNEQFF.

The chain employs TRBV28 and TRBJ1-2; 7 bases agree with TRBD1. The germline V gene encodes CDR1 MDHEN and CDR2 SYDVKM. The CDR3 sequence is 14 residues long. V lost 5 bases and J lost 0; bases outside the gene matches: 3. The CDR3 reads CASSRDSSNYGYTF. In nucleotides, the CDR3 is TGTGCCAGCAGTAGGGACAGCTCTAACTATGGCTACACCTTC.

To note about this clone: One junction end disagrees with the germline gene, perhaps due to a read error. V and J are TRBV5-5 and TRBJ1-1; D uncertain. The germline V gene encodes CDR1 SGHKS and CDR2 YYEKEE (reference sequence). This CDR3 is built from 14 residues. CDR3: CASSWTWAGTEDFF. The CDR3, as DNA: TGTGCCAGCAGCTGGACGTGGGCGGGCACTGAAGATTTCTTT.

This chain uses TRBV2 with TRBJ1-4; TRBD1 agrees at 7 bases. The CDR3 totals 13 residues. The J segment lost 3 bases and the V segment lost 8 bases, leaving 3 bases of the junction unmatched. Germline V gene sequence: CDR1 SNHLY, CDR2 FYNNEI. The CDR3 nucleotides are TGTGCCAGCCGAACAGGGGCTAATGAAAAACTGTTTTTT. Amino acids: CASRTGANEKLFF. Full variable domain (outside the CDR3, taken from reference TRBV2 and TRBJ1-4): EPEVTQTPSHQVTQMGQEVILRCVPISNHLYFYWYRQILGQKVEFLVSFYNNEISEKSEIFDDQFSVERPDGSNFTLKIRSTKLEDSAMYFCASRTGANEKLFFGSGTQLSVL.

The chain recombines TRBV19 with TRBJ1-2; a weak D match, TRBD1 (6 bases). Germline CDR1 and CDR2: LNHDA and SQIVND (reference sequence). Trimming stripped 6 bases from V and 2 bases from J, with 13 bases between. The CDR3 consists of 14 residues. The CDR3 region has the DNA TGTGCCAGTAGGAGCAGGGGTTTGAACTATGGCTACACCTTC. Translation gives CASRSRGLNYGYTF.

The chain recombines TRBV5-1 with TRBJ1-2, with TRBD1 matching 12 bases. The CDR3 loop spans 15 amino acids. V lost 4 bases to trimming and J lost 7 bases; unmatched junction nucleotides: 8. Per the germline V gene, CDR1 is SGHRS and CDR2 is YFSETQ. DNA of the CDR3: TGCGCCAGCAGCAGGGGACAGGGGGCTGGAAGTGGCTACACCTTC. Translated: CASSRGQGAGSGYTF.

In the case of this clone: An end of the junction does not agree with germline; a read error may underlie this. This chain uses TRBV6-6 with TRBJ1-5; TRBD1 matches 9 bases. CDR3 size: 13 residues. Looked up from germline, CDR1 is MNHNY and CDR2 is SVGAGI (reference sequence). The CDR3 here is CASSWSRDRAQGF. In DNA form, the CDR3 reads TGTGCCAGCAGTTGGTCTCGGGACAGGGCCCAAGGTTTT.

CDR3 DNA: TGTGCCAGCAGCTTGGACAGGGCGTGGGGCACTGAAGCTTTCTTT. It translates to CASSLDRAWGTEAFF. The chain couples TRBV7-9 to TRBJ1-1; TRBD1 aligns across 8 bases. This CDR3 has 15 residues. CDR1 SEHNR and CDR2 FQNEAQ come from the germline V gene (reference sequence). The trim removed 3 bases at V and 4 bases at J, leaving 7 bases unmatched.

The chain has TRBV30 and TRBJ2-2, with 14 bases matching TRBD2. This CDR3 has 17 residues. V gave up 0 bases and J gave up 3 bases; unmatched junction bases: 3. In germline, CDR1 is GTSNPN, CDR2 SVGIG (reference sequence). The CDR3 here is CAWSVGTSGGDTGELFF. Here the CDR3 DNA reads TGTGCCTGGAGTGTCGGGACTAGCGGGGGAGACACCGGGGAGCTGTTTTTT.

V is TRBV30 and J is TRBJ2-7, with TRBD1 matching over 11 bases. Germline CDR1 is GTSNPN and CDR2 is SVGIG (reference sequence). This CDR3 contains 15 residues. The V gene end was trimmed by 8 bases and the J gene end by 1 base; junction bases not matched to a gene: 10. Here the CDR3 reads CAGTHGTGGSYEQYF. The CDR3 DNA is TGTGCCGGGACCCACGGGACAGGGGGTTCCTACGAGCAGTACTTC.

The genes are TRBV5-1 and TRBJ2-1, with D possibly matching TRBD2 (6 bases). The germline V and J ends were trimmed by 3 bases and 5 bases, with 18 bases remaining between them. The CDR3 is 16 amino acids. Looked up from germline, CDR1 is SGHRS and CDR2 is YFSETQ. The CDR3 nucleotides are TGCGCCAGCAGCTGGGTAGGGGCGCGGAGGGACAATGAGCAGTTCTTC. This gives the protein CASSWVGARRDNEQFF.

The chain joins TRBV30 to TRBJ1-2; weak D call: TRBD1 (5 bases). Germline V gene data show CDR1 as GTSNPN and CDR2 as SVGIG (reference sequence). With 4 bases removed from V and 4 bases from J, the gap between germline ends came to 16 bases. The CDR3 runs 14 residues. DNA for the CDR3: TGTGCCTGGACCCCAGGAGGGGCGACCTATGGCTACACCTTC. Translated: CAWTPGGATYGYTF.

The V call is TRBV5-1, the J call TRBJ2-5; TRBD2 agrees at 11 bases. Germline loops: CDR1 SGHRS, CDR2 YFSETQ. The length of the CDR3 is 15 residues. After removal of 0 bases from V and 4 bases from J, the junction contained 2 bases not matched to a gene. The CDR3 coding sequence is TGCGCCAGCAGCTTGGCGCTAGCGGGAGGAGAGACCCAGTACTTC. It specifies CASSLALAGGETQYF.

This chain uses TRBV9 with TRBJ1-2; 7 nucleotides line up with TRBD1. The V gene end was trimmed by 0 bases and the J gene end by 5 bases; junction bases not matched to a gene: 7. Germline CDR1 is SGDLS and CDR2 is YYNGEE. The CDR3 is 15 amino acids. The CDR3 spells CASSVDALQGYGYTF. DNA for the CDR3: TGTGCCAGCAGCGTAGATGCACTACAGGGGTATGGCTACACCTTC.

The chain joins TRBV5-1 to TRBJ2-3; TRBD1 aligns across 12 bases. This CDR3 is built from 15 residues. The germline V gene has CDR1 SGHRS and CDR2 YFSETQ. V shed 5 bases, J shed 6 bases, and the junction held 7 bases outside the gene matches. The CDR3 coding sequence is TGCGCCAGCAGTCCTGCCGGGACAGGGGGCGATACGCAGTATTTT. Residues: CASSPAGTGGDTQYF.